One TCR beta chain is described in this entry. The record originates from a study of T cell responses to AZD1222 COVID-19 vaccine. Only in-frame clones appear in the TCRdb table, and some are missing; sequencing was by immunoSEQ multiplex PCR. In the table there are some 120,000 clones, roughly 87% of which are singletons. The material sequenced was peripheral blood, taken on day 0 of AZD1222 vaccination. This TCR was sampled from an adult in good health.

The DNA for the CDR3 is TGTGCCATCAAAGGGGAGGGCGGAGAGACCCAGTACTTC. This sequence encodes CAIKGEGGETQYF. V and J are TRBV10-3 and TRBJ2-5; 7 bases map to TRBD2. V lost 7 bases, J lost 4 bases, and 6 bases stayed unmatched. CDR3 length equals 13 residues. Germline V gene lookup returns CDR1 ENHRY and CDR2 SYGVKD.